This TCR beta chain was captured in a study of human CD4 T cells and Enterobacteriaceae. The memory gate held CD4+ cells that were not CD45RA+CCR7+CD95- naive cells, over 95% pure. Swiss blood donation centers supplied the healthy donor blood. The V and J ends lost 5 bases and 4 bases respectively, with 10 bases between them. The germline gives CDR1 LNHDA, CDR2 SQIVND (reference sequence). The CDR3 totals 13 residues. Detection sensitivity for ex vivo total memory CD4+ was one cell in 200,000. Produced via immunoSEQ multiplex PCR; TCRdb's table is partial and in-frame only. The repertoire holds 25,000 to 30,000 clones, with approximately 84% as singletons.

The sample comprised memory CD4+ T cells from blood. The receptor comes from a human donor in good health. The V call is TRBV19, the J call TRBJ2-3; perhaps TRBD2 as D (6 bases). CDR3 sequence reads: CASSLGGADTQYF. The CDR3 region has the DNA TGTGCCAGTAGTTTGGGGGGTGCAGATACGCAGTATTTT. The full variable domain, rest sourced from reference TRBV19 and TRBJ2-3, is DGGITQSPKYLFRKEGQNVTLSCEQNLNHDAMYWYRQDPGQGLRLIYYSQIVNDFQKGDIAEGYSVSREKKESFPLTVTSAQKNPTAFYLCASSLGGADTQYFGPGTRLTVL.